This TCR beta chain was found in a study of T-cell reconstitution after alpha-beta-depleted transplantation in children. This clonotype was detected ten times or more. Its target is unknown. Study conclusions and caveats: T-cell numbers and diversity one year post-transplant derived largely from freshly generated T cells. TCRbeta diversity was high at day 60 in some patients (a result of surviving recipient T cells and thymic progenitors). Reports say that about two months after transplant, the alpha-beta T cells came out of several hundred graft clones that had expanded.

TCRbeta library construction was performed incorporating unique molecular identifiers. Via MiXCR, TCRdb re-called the PCR reads, giving one row per CDR3 protein. The table lists 350,000 to 500,000 distinct CDR3 sequences, over 40% of them singletons. The germline gives CDR1 SGHKS, CDR2 YYEKEE (reference sequence). CDR3 length equals 16 residues. The V and J ends lost 0 bases and 3 bases, in that order; junction bases with no gene match: 4. This chain links TRBV5-5 with TRBJ2-2, with 8 bases lining up with TRBD2. The receptor was derived from a girl aged 2-10 years with aplastic anemia, due to receive a stem cell transplant. Specimen: PBMCs, collected before TCRalphabeta/CD19-depleted stem cell transplant. The CDR3 loop reads CASSLESGSYTGELFF. CDR3 coding DNA: TGTGCCAGCAGCTTGGAGAGCGGGAGTTACACCGGGGAGCTGTTTTTT.